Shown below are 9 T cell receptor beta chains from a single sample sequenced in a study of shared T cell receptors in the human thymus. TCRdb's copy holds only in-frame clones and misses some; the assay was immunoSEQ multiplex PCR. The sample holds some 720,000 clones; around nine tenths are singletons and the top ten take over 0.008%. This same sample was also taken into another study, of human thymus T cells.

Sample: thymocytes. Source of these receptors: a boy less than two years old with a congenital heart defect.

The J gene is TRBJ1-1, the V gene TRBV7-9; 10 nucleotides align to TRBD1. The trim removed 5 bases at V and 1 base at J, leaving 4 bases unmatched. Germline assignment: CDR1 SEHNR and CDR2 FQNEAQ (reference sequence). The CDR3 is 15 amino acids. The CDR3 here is CASSTGDRGNTEAFF. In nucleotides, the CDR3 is TGTGCCAGCAGCACAGGGGACAGGGGGAACACTGAAGCTTTCTTT.

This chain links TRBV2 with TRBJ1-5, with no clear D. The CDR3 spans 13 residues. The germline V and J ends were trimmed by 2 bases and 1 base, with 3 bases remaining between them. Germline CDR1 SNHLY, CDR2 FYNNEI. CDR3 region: CASSERSNQPQHF. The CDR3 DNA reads TGTGCCAGCAGTGAACGGAGCAATCAGCCCCAGCATTTT. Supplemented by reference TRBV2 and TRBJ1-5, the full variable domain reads EPEVTQTPSHQVTQMGQEVILRCVPISNHLYFYWYRQILGQKVEFLVSFYNNEISEKSEIFDDQFSVERPDGSNFTLKIRSTKLEDSAMYFCASSERSNQPQHFGDGTRLSIL.

In nucleotides, the CDR3 is TGTGCCAGCAGTTTGTGGGGCTCCGAGCAGTACTTC. Its protein product is CASSLWGSEQYF. The chain has TRBV28 and TRBJ2-7; possible D gene TRBD1, 5 bases. Germline CDR1 reads MDHEN; CDR2 reads SYDVKM. This CDR3 has 12 residues. V was cut by 3 bases and J by 6 bases, with 9 bases left in between.

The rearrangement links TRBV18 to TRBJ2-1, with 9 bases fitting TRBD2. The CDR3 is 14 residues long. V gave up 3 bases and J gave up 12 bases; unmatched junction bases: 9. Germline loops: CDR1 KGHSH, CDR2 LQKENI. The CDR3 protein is CASSPGLASKGQFF. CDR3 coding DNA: TGTGCCAGCTCACCGGGACTAGCCTCCAAGGGGCAGTTCTTC.

Written as DNA, the CDR3 is TGTGCCATCAGTGCGGACAGATCAAGGAGTGCGAACACCGGGGAGCTGTTTTTT. The encoded protein is CAISADRSRSANTGELFF. The rearrangement uses TRBV10-3 and TRBJ2-2, with TRBD1 as a possible D gene (6 bases). Germline V gene lookup returns CDR1 ENHRY and CDR2 SYGVKD. The CDR3 is 18 amino acids. V dropped 4 bases and J dropped 0 bases, with 18 bases sitting between them.

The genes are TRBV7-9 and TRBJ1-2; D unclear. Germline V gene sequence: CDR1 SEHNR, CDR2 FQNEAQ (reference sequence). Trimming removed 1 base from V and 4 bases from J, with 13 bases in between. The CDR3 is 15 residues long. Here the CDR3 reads CASSLVGPWSYGYTF. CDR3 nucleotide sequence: TGTGCCAGCAGCTTAGTTGGCCCGTGGAGCTATGGCTACACCTTC.

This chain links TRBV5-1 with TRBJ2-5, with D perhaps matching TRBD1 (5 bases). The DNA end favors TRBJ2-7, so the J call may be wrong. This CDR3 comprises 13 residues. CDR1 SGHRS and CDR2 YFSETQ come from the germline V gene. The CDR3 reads CASRQGINYEQYF. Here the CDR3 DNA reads TGCGCCAGCAGGCAGGGAATAAACTACGAGCAGTACTTC.

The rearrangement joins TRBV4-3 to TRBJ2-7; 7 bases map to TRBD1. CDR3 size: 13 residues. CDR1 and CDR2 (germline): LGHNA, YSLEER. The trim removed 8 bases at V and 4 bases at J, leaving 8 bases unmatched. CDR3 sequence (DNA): TGCGCCAGCTCGACAGGGAAGGCATACGAGCAGTACTTC. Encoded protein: CASSTGKAYEQYF.

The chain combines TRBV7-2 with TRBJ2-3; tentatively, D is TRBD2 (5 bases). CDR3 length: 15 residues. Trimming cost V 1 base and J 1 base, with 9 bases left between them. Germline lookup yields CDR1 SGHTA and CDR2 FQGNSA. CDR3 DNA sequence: TGTGCCAGCAGCTTAGTTCCGAGGGGCACAGATACGCAGTATTTT. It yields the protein CASSLVPRGTDTQYF.